This T cell receptor beta chain appears in the sequencing data of a study of T cell repertoires in aging, cancer and after chemotherapy. The template was genomic DNA from peripheral blood, not RNA. The CDR3 totals 15 residues. Germline V lookup: CDR1 ENHRY, CDR2 SYGVKD. Deletions cut 2 bases from V and 9 bases from J, with 20 bases between. TRB rearrangements spanning V, D and J were amplified using mixed TRB-A/B primers. TCRdb ran MiXCR on the multiplex PCR reads and lists one entry per CDR3 protein. In the table there are about 10,000 distinct CDR3 sequences, roughly a quarter of which are singletons.

Sequenced input: blood. The chain joins TRBV10-3 to TRBJ2-7, with a weak D call TRBD2 (6 bases). The receptor was derived from a human donor with a blood cancer. The donor label of this sample is uncertain. CDR3 sequence (DNA): TGTGCCATCAGTGAGGAAGCGGGTCCTTTTCTAGGGCAGTACTTC. Protein product: CAISEEAGPFLGQYF.